This T cell receptor beta chain appears in the sequencing data of a study of blood T cell repertoires in COVID-19 (dated by TCRdb to 2018 to 2020). Study-level background: Samples from collaborators originated in the United States, Italy and Spain and spanned both the acute and convalescent phases of COVID-19. The material from the prospective study consisted of cDNA or gDNA derived from T cells, B-cell-depleted T cells, or PBMCs. Deeply sampled blood TCRbeta repertoires from subjects exposed to, actively infected with, or recovered from COVID-19 were included in the dataset. The repertoires were released in a freely available public database intended as a resource for research on the immune response to SARS-CoV-2. The samples were drawn from two sources: the first 160 participants of the ongoing ImmuneRACE study, and over 1,000 subjects contributed by 6 global collaborators. Nearly every sample came with metadata listing a de-identified subject ID, COVID-19 status, age in years and sex. Where available, HLA class I and class II types were obtained from metadata supplied by the sample provider rather than from assay-based typing.

TCRbeta CDR3 regions were amplified from genomic DNA by means of the immunoSEQ Assay, a bias-controlled multiplex PCR. Regarding the original processing steps: The number of nucleated cells in each sample was estimated from the amplification of reference gene primers within the assay. To quantify the absolute abundance of each unique TCRbeta CDR3 rearrangement, sequence reads were collapsed and filtered. For each sample, productive Simpson clonality was calculated by taking the square root of Simpson's diversity index across productive rearrangements. Drawn from immuneACCESS, this table holds only the in-frame rearrangements with V and J called that TCRdb kept. Clones are partly lost; checked studies trace under half to an unresolved V gene and leave the rest unexplained. V and J calls and clone size are as listed in that table; D and trimming were resolved from the DNA. The sample has around 310,000 clones on record, roughly 89% of them singletons. Together, the top ten hold about 1% of the sample.

Study-level results and caveats: How much clinical and demographic metadata was included differed by source and by participant, and the metadata was provided uncurated.

As concerns this clone: Its antigen is unknown. No clone much larger than this one lies a single base away; base qualities are absent.

From the cysteine up to the phenylalanine, the CDR3 has a length of 14 residues. Of the read, only the CDR3 DNA is kept; its 42 bases are in frame from base 1. The CDR1 and CDR2 encoded by the germline V gene are MNHEY and SVGAGI. Between the V and J ends, shortened by 11 bases and 1 base respectively, the junction contains 14 bases. One collaborating source in Seattle enrolled patients while the patients were actively infected and followed the patients over time throughout the course of disease. Whole blood was collected in K2EDTA tubes by collaborating institutions according to the institutions' own protocols. For TCRbeta analysis, collaborators shipped samples as frozen whole blood, isolated PBMCs, or DNA extracted from either of those sample types.

The receptor was isolated from a middle-aged woman with COVID-19, enrolled during active disease. The specimen sequenced was peripheral blood. The chain uses TRBV6-5 and TRBJ2-2, with a tentative D gene TRBD2 over 5 matching bases. CDR3 sequence: CAPEGGLNTGELFF. In nucleotides, the sequence is TGTGCCCCCGAAGGAGGCTTGAACACCGGGGAGCTGTTTTTT.